This T cell receptor (beta chain) was sequenced in a study of blood T cell repertoires in COVID-19. Study context: Sites in the United States, Italy and Spain provided acute and convalescent COVID-19 samples. Sources were T cells, B-cell-depleted T cells, or PBMCs; the material itself was cDNA or gDNA.

Original analysis: Estimation of nucleated cell counts relied on the amplification of reference gene primers. Using immunoSEQ multiplex PCR, the repertoire was profiled, and TCRdb retains in-frame clones only, with some absent. V, J and clone size derive from that table, while D and trimming were established from the DNA sequence. This table has around 250,000 clones, about four fifths appearing once. The clonotype was recovered from a man aged 80 or over with acute or convalescent COVID-19. The specimen sequenced was peripheral blood.

The CDR3 is CASTRTVSGANVLTF. DNA of the CDR3: TGTGCCAGTACCCGAACAGTCTCTGGGGCCAACGTCCTGACTTTC. This chain links TRBV19 with TRBJ2-6; unclear D gene. V lost 7 bases, J lost 0 bases, and 10 bases lay in between. The CDR3 consists of 15 residues. Germline values: CDR1 LNHDA, CDR2 SQIVND (reference sequence). The variable domain in full, with the rest retrieved from reference TRBV19 and TRBJ2-6, is DGGITQSPKYLFRKEGQNVTLSCEQNLNHDAMYWYRQDPGQGLRLIYYSQIVNDFQKGDIAEGYSVSREKKESFPLTVTSAQKNPTAFYLCASTRTVSGANVLTFGAGSRLTVL.